This T cell receptor beta chain was captured in a study of long-term antiretroviral therapy in people with HIV. Points from the study as a whole: Nothing was known about ART adherence, viral resistance or changes in therapy.

Worth noting for this clone: Its antigen is currently unknown.

The cryopreserved samples used held 1-10 million PBMC prior to extraction of DNA. Germline V CDR1 and CDR2: SNHLY, FYNNEI. The CDR3 is made up of 14 amino acids. With 4 bases removed from V and 3 bases from J, the gap between germline ends came to 9 bases. They ran version v3.0 of the immunoSEQ assay at survey level. This table comes from immunoSEQ multiplex PCR, and its TCRdb copy is limited to in-frame clones, with some not included. Altogether about 30,000 clones are present, roughly 96% being singletons, with the ten largest covering 7.5% to 9%. The sample here was unsorted PBMCs, taken about 6.6 years after starting antiretroviral therapy. This chain uses TRBV2 with TRBJ2-2, with unresolved D. The receptor was isolated from a young man with HIV. This CDR3 is CASSVLSYTGELFF. The CDR3 DNA sequence: TGTGCCAGCAGTGTGTTGAGTTACACCGGGGAGCTGTTTTTT.